This T cell receptor beta chain appears in the sequencing data of a study of CD8+ T cells in alopecia areata. Study details: Treatment with tofacitinib (6 to 18 months) was followed by 6 months off drug.

CDR1 is ENHRY and CDR2 is SYGVKD in the germline V gene. CDR3 size: 12 residues. V lost 0 bases to trimming and J lost 5 bases, with 4 bases between them. RNA was isolated and reverse transcribed to cDNA, the sequencing template. Data came from immunoSEQ multiplex PCR; TCRdb stores just in-frame clones and leaves some out. Altogether roughly 180,000 clones are present, 50% to 60% being singletons, with the ten largest covering roughly 3.3%. The treatment was: oral pan-JAK inhibitor, 5-10 mg twice daily. This TCR derives from a human donor with alopecia areata. This chain connects TRBV10-3 to TRBJ2-5; no definite D call. The sequenced sample was CD4+ T cells sorted from blood, obtained at week 4, from a patient treated with tofacitinib. This CDR3 reads CAISESYETQYF. For the CDR3, the DNA is TGTGCCATCAGTGAGTCCTACGAGACCCAGTACTTC.